This T cell receptor (beta chain) was identified in a study of cytomegalovirus exposure and HLA in healthy donors. Study-level background: Among the 370 or so donors who were genotyped, approximately 76% fell in the genetic ancestry cluster that is associated with self-reported Caucasian donors.

The donors (healthy individuals) were bone marrow donors. A word on this clone: Its antigen is not known.

This CDR3 is 18 amino acids long. Both 60 Vbeta primers and 13 Jbeta primers went into the PCR. Per the study methods: A later analysis tallied some 80 million unique TCR beta chains, 8.5 million to 11 million of them shared. Here immunoSEQ multiplex PCR was the method, and the copy in TCRdb shows in-frame clones only, minus some. V and J calls and clone size come straight from that table; D and trimming were deduced from the DNA. The profile covers roughly 150,000 clones, with 75% appearing a single time and around 7% taken by the ten largest. Study-level points and caveats: A later analysis found most CMV-associated TCR beta chains apparently HLA-restricted.

Input material: PBMCs. This chain uses TRBV12-1 with TRBJ1-2; TRBD1, the table's D call, lacks a check against the DNA. TRBV12-1 is annotated as a pseudogene. The sequence came from a man younger than 40 in good health and CMV-seronegative. As DNA, the CDR3 is TGTGCCAGATGCTCGTTTTCCTCCTCGGCCAGGGGTCTCTATGGCTACACCTTC. It translates to CARCSFSSSARGLYGYTF.